The 4 T cell receptor beta chains below all came from one sample that was sequenced in a study of early T cells in non-severe SARS-CoV-2 infection. TCRdb re-called the 5' RACE reads with MiXCR, one entry per CDR3 protein. This table has 84,000 or so distinct CDR3 sequences, roughly 12% appearing once. Sequenced sample: whole blood. These receptors were collected from an adult who was a healthcare worker with PCR-confirmed SARS-CoV-2 infection or an uninfected control (not recorded which).

The chain uses TRBV29-1 and TRBJ2-1, with 11 bases that match TRBD2. V gave up 7 bases and J gave up 7 bases; unmatched junction bases: 9. The CDR3 runs 14 residues. The germline gives CDR1 SQVTM, CDR2 ANQGSEA. Here the CDR3 DNA reads TGCAGCGCCCGACAACTAGCGGGAGTTAATGAGCAGTTCTTC. Protein product: CSARQLAGVNEQFF.

This clonotype showed up just a few times. This chain connects TRBV12-3 or TRBV12-4 to TRBJ1-2; perhaps TRBD1 as D (6 bases). This CDR3 has 14 residues. With 3 bases removed from V and 6 bases from J, the gap between germline ends came to 14 bases. CDR3: CASSFGGQVNGYTF. CDR3 coding DNA: TGTGCCAGCAGTTTTGGGGGCCAGGTGAATGGCTACACCTTC.

The table lists this clonotype with many counts. This chain links TRBV5-1 with TRBJ2-3; D is perhaps TRBD2 (7 bases). CDR3 length: 13 amino acids. Germline V lookup: CDR1 SGHRS, CDR2 YFSETQ. Deletions cut 7 bases from V and 6 bases from J, with 15 bases between. CDR3 nucleotides: TGCGCCAGCGGGGGGGCGCCGAGGGATACGCAGTATTTT. Amino acids: CASGGAPRDTQYF. The whole variable domain, remainder taken from reference TRBV5-1 and TRBJ2-3, is KAGVTQTPRYLIKTRGQQVTLSCSPISGHRSVSWYQQTPGQGLQFLFEYFSETQRNKGNFPGRFSGRQFSNSRSEMNVSTLELGDSALYLCASGGAPRDTQYFGPGTRLTVL.

At least ten counts were recorded for this clonotype. J is TRBJ2-5 and V is TRBV6-5; either TRBD1 or TRBD2 may supply D (5 bases each). This CDR3 comprises 15 residues. Germline V lookup: CDR1 MNHEY, CDR2 SVGAGI. V was cut by 2 bases and J by 1 base, with 11 bases left in between. CDR3 nucleotide sequence: TGTGCCAGCAGTTACAGGGGAGTGGTCCAAGAGACCCAGTACTTC. Protein sequence: CASSYRGVVQETQYF.